This T cell receptor (beta chain) was recovered during a study of control samples from healthy donors and cancer patients. This clone was counted a single time. The method was immunoSEQ multiplex PCR; TCRdb's version includes in-frame clones alone and lacks a portion of them. The table records around 48,000 clones, 93% of them present only once. The V segment lost 6 bases and the J segment 7 bases; nucleotides outside the gene matches: 8. CDR3 size: 16 residues. CDR1 and CDR2 (germline): SNHLY, FYNNEI. The TCR originated in a woman between 50 and 59 years old with head and neck cancer. The chain has TRBV2 and TRBJ1-6, with 11 bases matching TRBD1. Sequences were obtained from PBMCs. The CDR3 region has the DNA TGTGCCAGCAGCTCCGGGACAGGGGGTCAGAATTCACCCCTCCACTTT. Amino acid sequence: CASSSGTGGQNSPLHF.